The T cell receptor beta chain described here comes from a study of blood T cell repertoires in COVID-19 (dated by TCRdb to about 2020). Turning to the overall study: Samples from collaborators originated in the United States, Italy and Spain and spanned both the acute and convalescent phases of COVID-19. The material from the prospective study consisted of cDNA or gDNA derived from T cells, B-cell-depleted T cells, or PBMCs. Deeply sampled blood TCRbeta repertoires from subjects exposed to, actively infected with, or recovered from COVID-19 were included in the dataset. The repertoires were made available in a free public database intended to serve as a resource for research on the immune response to SARS-CoV-2. The samples were drawn from two sources: the first 160 participants of the ongoing ImmuneRACE study, and approximately 1,300 subjects contributed by 6 global collaborators. Sample metadata almost always included a de-identified subject ID, COVID-19 status, age in years and sex. Where available, HLA class I and class II types were obtained from metadata supplied by the sample provider rather than from assay-based typing. General study outcomes and caveats: The amount of clinical and demographic metadata varied by source and participant and was provided uncurated.

TCRbeta CDR3 regions were amplified from genomic DNA by means of the immunoSEQ Assay, a bias-controlled multiplex PCR. The authors' analysis ran thus. The number of nucleated cells in each sample was estimated from the amplification of reference gene primers within the assay. To quantify the absolute abundance of each unique TCRbeta CDR3 rearrangement, sequence reads were collapsed and filtered. Productive Simpson clonality was computed per sample as the square root of Simpson's diversity index over productive rearrangements. TCRdb limited this immuneACCESS table to in-frame rearrangements with V and J called. A share of clones is missing; checked studies link under half to unresolved V genes, and the rest is unexplained. The V and J calls and the clone size are those of that table, but D and trimming were determined from the DNA. This sample lists fewer than 200,000 clones; about 90% were detected once. Of the sample, about 4.8% is held by the ten largest clones.

The CDR3 runs 15 residues from the cysteine to the phenylalanine. Of all the DNA, just the CDR3 is kept, 45 bases in frame from base 1. V is shortened by 1 base, J by 0 bases, and the region joining them spans 9 bases. Taken from the germline V gene, the CDR1 and CDR2 loops are LGHNA and YSLEER. One collaborating source in Seattle enrolled patients during active infection and followed them longitudinally through the course of disease. The collaborating institutions used their own protocols to collect whole blood in K2EDTA tubes. Collaborator samples were shipped for TCRbeta analysis as frozen whole blood, isolated PBMCs, or DNA extracted from either sample type. In regard to this clone: There is no known antigen for this receptor. No base quality values were provided; no much bigger clone lies one nucleotide off. At the DNA level, this CDR3 is encoded by other sequences in the same sample as well.

The specimen sequenced was peripheral blood. This receptor was obtained from a man aged 25 to 40 with COVID-19, enrolled during active disease. Recombination joined TRBV4-3 with TRBJ1-1; confidence is insufficient to name the D gene. CDR3 loop: CASSQGLRLNTEAFF. In nucleotides, the sequence is TGCGCCAGCAGCCAAGGTCTGCGATTGAACACTGAAGCTTTCTTT.